This T cell receptor beta chain was identified during a study of blood T cell repertoires in COVID-19. For the study at large: Both acute and convalescent COVID-19 samples were obtained from the United States, Italy and Spain.

The length of the CDR3 is 15 residues. Trimming took 0 bases from V and 4 from J, leaving 12 bases between them. Germline values: CDR1 LGHDT, CDR2 YNNKEL (reference sequence). TCRdb's table, derived via immunoSEQ multiplex PCR, lists solely in-frame clones and lacks some. The data contain 200,000 to 250,000 clones, less than 90% of them seen just once; the ten biggest clones take up approximately 2.7%. This chain uses TRBV3-1 (or the pseudogene TRBV3-2) with TRBJ1-2; TRBD1 might be the D (6 bases). What was sequenced was PBMCs or T cells enriched from blood (not recorded which). The sequence was collected from a woman in her thirties who had recovered from COVID-19. CDR3: CASSQDGGHVYGYTF. The CDR3 DNA is TGTGCCAGCAGCCAAGATGGGGGACACGTCTATGGCTACACCTTC.